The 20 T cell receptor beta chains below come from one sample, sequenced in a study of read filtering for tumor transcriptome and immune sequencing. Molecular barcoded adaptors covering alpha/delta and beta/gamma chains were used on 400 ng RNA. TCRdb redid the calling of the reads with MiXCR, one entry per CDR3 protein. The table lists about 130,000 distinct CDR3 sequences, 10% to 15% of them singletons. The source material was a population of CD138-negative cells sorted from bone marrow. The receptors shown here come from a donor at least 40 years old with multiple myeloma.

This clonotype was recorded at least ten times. CDR3 protein: CASSLTGPQSDTQYF. DNA for the CDR3: TGTGCCAGCAGCTTGACGGGACCTCAGTCGGATACGCAGTATTTT. The V call is TRBV5-5, the J call TRBJ2-3; D is possibly TRBD1 or TRBD2 (5 bases each). CDR1 is SGHKS, CDR2 YYEKEE, per germline (reference sequence). V shed 1 base and J shed 6 bases, with 15 bases lying between them. The CDR3 has 15 residues.

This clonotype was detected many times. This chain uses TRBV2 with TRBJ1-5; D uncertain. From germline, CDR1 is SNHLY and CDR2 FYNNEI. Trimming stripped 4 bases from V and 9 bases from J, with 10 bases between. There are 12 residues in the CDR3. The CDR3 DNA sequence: TGTGCCAGCAGTGCCCCACGGTCGCCCCAGCATTTT. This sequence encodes CASSAPRSPQHF.

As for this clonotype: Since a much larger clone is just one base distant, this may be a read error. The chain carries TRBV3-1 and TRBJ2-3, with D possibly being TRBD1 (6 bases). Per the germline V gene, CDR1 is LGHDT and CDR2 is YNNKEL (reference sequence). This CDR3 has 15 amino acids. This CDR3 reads CVSSQVSGGTDTQYF. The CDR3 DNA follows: TGTGTCAGCAGCCAAGTCTCAGGGGGCACAGATACGCAGTATTTT.

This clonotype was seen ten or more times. The DNA of the CDR3 is TGTGCCAGCAGTTTTGAGCCTGTCAATTCACCCCTCCACTTT. This encodes CASSFEPVNSPLHF. V usage is TRBV27 and J usage is TRBJ1-6; D is undetermined. V shed 3 bases and J shed 7 bases, with 10 bases lying between them. The CDR3 is 14 residues long. In germline, CDR1 is MNHEY, CDR2 SMNVEV (reference sequence).

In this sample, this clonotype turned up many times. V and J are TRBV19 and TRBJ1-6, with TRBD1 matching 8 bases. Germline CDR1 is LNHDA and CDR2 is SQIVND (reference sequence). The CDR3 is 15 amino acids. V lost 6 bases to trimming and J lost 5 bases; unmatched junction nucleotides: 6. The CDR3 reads CASRSTGVNNSPLHF. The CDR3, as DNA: TGTGCCAGTAGGTCGACAGGGGTAAATAATTCACCCCTCCACTTT.

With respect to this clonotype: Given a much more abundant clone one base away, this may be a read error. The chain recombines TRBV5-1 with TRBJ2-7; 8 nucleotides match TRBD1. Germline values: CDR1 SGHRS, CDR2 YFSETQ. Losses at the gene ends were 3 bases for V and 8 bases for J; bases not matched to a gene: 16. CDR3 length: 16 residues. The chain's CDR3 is CASSSDAQGAGGQQYF. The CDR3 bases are TGCGCCAGCAGCTCGGACGCGCAGGGGGCTGGCGGGCAGCAGTACTTC.

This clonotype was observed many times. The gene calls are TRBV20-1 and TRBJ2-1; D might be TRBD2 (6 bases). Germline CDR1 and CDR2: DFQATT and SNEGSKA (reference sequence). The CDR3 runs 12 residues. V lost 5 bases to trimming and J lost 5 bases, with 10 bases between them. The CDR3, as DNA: TGCAGTGCTGTTAGCGGAAACAATGAGCAGTTCTTC. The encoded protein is CSAVSGNNEQFF.

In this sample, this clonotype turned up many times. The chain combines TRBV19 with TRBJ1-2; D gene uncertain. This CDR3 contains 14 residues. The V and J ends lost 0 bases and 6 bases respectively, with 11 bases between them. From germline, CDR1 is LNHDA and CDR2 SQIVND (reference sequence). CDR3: CASSIEGRIDGYTF. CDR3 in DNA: TGTGCCAGTAGTATAGAAGGGAGGATCGATGGCTACACCTTC.

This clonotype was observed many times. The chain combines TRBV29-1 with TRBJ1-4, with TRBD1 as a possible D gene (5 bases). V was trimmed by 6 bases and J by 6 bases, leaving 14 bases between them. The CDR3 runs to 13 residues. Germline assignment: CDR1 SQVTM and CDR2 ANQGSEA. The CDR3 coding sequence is TGCAGCGTCAGGGAGCGGGTTGATGAAAAACTGTTTTTT. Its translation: CSVRERVDEKLFF.

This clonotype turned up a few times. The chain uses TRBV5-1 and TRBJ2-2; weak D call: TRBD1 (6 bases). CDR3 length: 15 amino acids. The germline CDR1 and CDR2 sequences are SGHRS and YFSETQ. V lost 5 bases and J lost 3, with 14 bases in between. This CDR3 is CASSRSGADTGELFF. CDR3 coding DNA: TGCGCCAGCAGTAGATCAGGGGCCGACACCGGGGAGCTGTTTTTT.

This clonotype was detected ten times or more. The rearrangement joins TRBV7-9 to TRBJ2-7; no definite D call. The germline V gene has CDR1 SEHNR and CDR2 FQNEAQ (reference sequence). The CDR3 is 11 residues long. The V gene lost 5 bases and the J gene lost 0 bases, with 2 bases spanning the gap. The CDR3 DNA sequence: TGTGCCAGCAGCGTCTCCTACGAGCAGTACTTC. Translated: CASSVSYEQYF.

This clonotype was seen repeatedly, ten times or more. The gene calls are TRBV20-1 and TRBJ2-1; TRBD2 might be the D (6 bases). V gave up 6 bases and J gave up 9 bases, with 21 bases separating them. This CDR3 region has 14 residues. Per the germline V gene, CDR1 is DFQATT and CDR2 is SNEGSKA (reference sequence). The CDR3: CSAVPTRGVIEQFF. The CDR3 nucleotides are TGCAGTGCCGTACCGACTAGAGGTGTGATTGAGCAGTTCTTC.

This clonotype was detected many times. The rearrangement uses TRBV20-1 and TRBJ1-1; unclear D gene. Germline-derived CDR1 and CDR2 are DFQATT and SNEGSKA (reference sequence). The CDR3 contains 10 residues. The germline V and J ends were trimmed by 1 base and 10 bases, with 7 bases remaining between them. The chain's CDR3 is CSARGSIAFF. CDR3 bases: TGCAGTGCTAGAGGATCCATAGCTTTCTTT.

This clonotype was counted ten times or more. CDR3 sequence reads: CASSVGVVGNTGELFF. The CDR3 nucleotides are TGTGCCAGCAGCGTAGGTGTGGTTGGGAACACCGGGGAGCTGTTTTTT. This rearrangement joins TRBV9 to TRBJ2-2; no firm D call. Trimming stripped 0 bases from V and 1 base from J, with 10 bases between. The CDR3 length is 16 residues. CDR1 is SGDLS and CDR2 is YYNGEE in the germline V gene.

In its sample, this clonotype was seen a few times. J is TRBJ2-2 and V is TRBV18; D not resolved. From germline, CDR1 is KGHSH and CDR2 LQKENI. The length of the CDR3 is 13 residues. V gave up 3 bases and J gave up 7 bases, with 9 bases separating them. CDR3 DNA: TGTGCCAGCTCACCCCACGCGGACGGGGAGCTGTTTTTT. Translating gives CASSPHADGELFF.

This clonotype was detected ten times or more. The CDR3 DNA reads TGCAGCGTGGCCTTAGATAGCAATCAGCCCCAGCATTTT. Its protein is CSVALDSNQPQHF. The J gene is TRBJ1-5, the V gene TRBV29-1, with D unresolved. This CDR3 is 13 amino acids long. Germline CDR1 SQVTM, CDR2 ANQGSEA. V was shortened by 6 bases and J by 0 bases, with 9 bases between the two germline ends.

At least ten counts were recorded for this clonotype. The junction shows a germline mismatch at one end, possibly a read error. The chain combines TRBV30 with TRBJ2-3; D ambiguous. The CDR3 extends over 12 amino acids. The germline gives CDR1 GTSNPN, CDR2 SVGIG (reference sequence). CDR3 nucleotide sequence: TGTGCCCGGAGTGTGGGCACAGATACGCAGTATTTT. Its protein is CARSVGTDTQYF.

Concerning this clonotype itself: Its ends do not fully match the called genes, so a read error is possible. The CDR3 DNA reads TGTGCCAGCAACACCGGGGGCGGCGGCACAGAAACGCAGTATTTT. This gives the protein CASNTGGGGTETQYF. The rearrangement joins TRBV12-3 or TRBV12-4 to TRBJ2-3; D tentatively reads TRBD1 or TRBD2 (6 bases each). The CDR3 consists of 15 residues.

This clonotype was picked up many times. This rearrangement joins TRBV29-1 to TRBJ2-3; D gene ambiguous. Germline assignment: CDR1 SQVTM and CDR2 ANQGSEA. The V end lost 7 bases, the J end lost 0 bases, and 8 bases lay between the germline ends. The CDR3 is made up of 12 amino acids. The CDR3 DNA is TGCAGCGCAGAACTTAGCACAGATACGCAGTATTTT. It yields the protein CSAELSTDTQYF.

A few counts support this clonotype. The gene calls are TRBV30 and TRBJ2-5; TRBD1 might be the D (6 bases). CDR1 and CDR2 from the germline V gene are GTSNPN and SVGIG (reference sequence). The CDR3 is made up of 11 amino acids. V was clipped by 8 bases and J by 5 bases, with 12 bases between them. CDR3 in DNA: TGTGCCGGGGGCGTGGGGGAGACCCAGTACTTC. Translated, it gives CAGGVGETQYF.